This T cell receptor beta chain stems from a study of T-cell memory formation after mild COVID-19. About the study: The study found TCR clusters largely donor specific. Points from the study as a whole: Researchers could not confirm that second-wave clones peaking on day 37 targeted SARS-CoV-2. Certain responding clones were present in pre-infection memory, suggesting participation of cross-reactive memory.

MiXCR, applied by TCRdb to the 5' RACE reads, yields one record per CDR3 protein. The profile covers roughly 560,000 distinct CDR3 sequences, with around 20% appearing a single time and 9.5% to 15% taken by the ten largest. The sample holds a few counts of this clonotype. The antigen remains undetermined. V lost 5 bases, J lost 3 bases, and 12 bases lay in between. The CDR3 covers 14 residues. Germline V gene lookup returns CDR1 KGHDR and CDR2 SFDVKD. The sequence derives from an adult woman who had mild COVID-19 (a few samples of this study predate the infection). Cell type and time point are not known. The rearrangement joins TRBV24-1 to TRBJ2-5; D tentatively fits TRBD1 or TRBD2 (5 bases each). Sequences were obtained from PBMCs or a T cell subset sorted from them (not recorded which). As DNA, the CDR3 is TGTGCCACCAGTGGAAAGGGACCCAAAGAGACCCAGTACTTC. It yields the protein CATSGKGPKETQYF.